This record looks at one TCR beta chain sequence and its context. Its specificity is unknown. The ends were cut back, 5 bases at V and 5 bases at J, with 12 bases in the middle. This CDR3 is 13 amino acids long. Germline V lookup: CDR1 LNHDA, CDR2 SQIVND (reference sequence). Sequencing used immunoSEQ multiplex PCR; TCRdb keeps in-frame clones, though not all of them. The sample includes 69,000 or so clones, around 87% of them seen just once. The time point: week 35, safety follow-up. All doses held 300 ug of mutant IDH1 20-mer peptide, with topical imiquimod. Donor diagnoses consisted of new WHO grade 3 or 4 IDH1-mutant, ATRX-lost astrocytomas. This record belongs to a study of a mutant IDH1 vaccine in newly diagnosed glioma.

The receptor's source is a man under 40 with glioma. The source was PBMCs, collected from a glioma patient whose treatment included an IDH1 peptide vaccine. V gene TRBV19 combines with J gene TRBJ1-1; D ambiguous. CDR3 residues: CASSFQPGTEAFF. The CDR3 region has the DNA TGTGCCAGTAGTTTCCAACCGGGGACTGAAGCTTTCTTT.